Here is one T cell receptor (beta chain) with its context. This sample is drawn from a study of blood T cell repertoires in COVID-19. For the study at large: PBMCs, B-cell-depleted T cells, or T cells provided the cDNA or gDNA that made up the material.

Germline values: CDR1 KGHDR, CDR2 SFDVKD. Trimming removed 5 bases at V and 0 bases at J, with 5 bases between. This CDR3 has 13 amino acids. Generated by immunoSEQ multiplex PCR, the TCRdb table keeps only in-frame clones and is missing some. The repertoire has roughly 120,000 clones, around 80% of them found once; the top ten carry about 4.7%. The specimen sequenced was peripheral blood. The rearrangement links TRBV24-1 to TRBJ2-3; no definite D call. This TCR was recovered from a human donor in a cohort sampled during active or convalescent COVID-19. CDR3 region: CATSASSTDTQYF. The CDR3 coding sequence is TGTGCCACCAGTGCGTCTAGCACAGATACGCAGTATTTT.